These T cell receptor beta chains were read from a single sample in a study of blood T cells in healthy people across ages. TCRdb re-derived calls from the 5' RACE reads in MiXCR, one entry per CDR3 protein. The sample carries fewer than 800,000 distinct CDR3 sequences, more than 20% recorded once. These data are also associated with another study on T cells of mothers and their children.

The source material was blood. These receptors all come from a boy between 5 and 17 years old in good health. CDR3s include the opening cysteine and the closing phenylalanine or tryptophan. D genes are given only for firm matches. Clone size, where shown, is once, few, many, or a class for clones that have expanded.

>TRBJ1-5|few|TRBD1|TRBV5-8
CASSPGTGGYQPQHF
TGTGCCAGCAGCCCCGGGACAGGGGGCTATCAGCCCCAGCATTTT
>TRBJ2-5|NA|TRBD1|TRBV5-1
CASSLGTTGKLGETQYF
TGCGCCAGCAGCTTGGGGACGACAGGGAAGCTGGGAGAGACCCAGTACTTC
>TRBJ1-4|few|NA|TRBV29-1
CSAGQATNEKLFF
TGCAGCGCCGGGCAGGCAACTAATGAAAAACTGTTTTTT
>TRBJ2-3|few|NA|TRBV7-9
CASSLGGVPDTQYF
TGTGCCAGCAGCTTAGGGGGGGTCCCAGATACGCAGTATTTT
>TRBJ2-1|NA|TRBD1|TRBV7-9
CASSLGDRVFF
TGTGCCAGCAGCTTAGGGGACAGGGTATTCTTC
>TRBJ2-1|few|NA|TRBV5-1
CASSLARGSGGNEQFF
TGCGCCAGCAGCTTGGCCCGGGGGTCAGGGGGAAATGAGCAGTTCTTC
>TRBJ1-4|NA|NA|TRBV5-1
CASSLDGRGEKLFF
TGCGCCAGCAGCTTGGATGGCCGGGGGGAAAAACTGTTTTTT
>TRBJ1-5|few|TRBD1|TRBV7-9
CASSTWTGGHYQPQHF
TGTGCCAGCAGCACCTGGACAGGGGGCCATTATCAGCCCCAGCATTTT
>TRBJ2-5|few|NA|TRBV7-2
CASSLLRGAEETQYF
TGTGCCAGCAGCTTACTCCGGGGGGCAGAAGAGACCCAGTACTTC
>TRBJ2-7|NA|NA|TRBV14
CASSQGQSVSYEQYF
TGTGCCAGCAGCCAAGGTCAGTCTGTTTCCTACGAGCAGTACTTC
>TRBJ2-3|few|NA|TRBV20-1
CSAPSSVSRDTQYF
TGCAGTGCCCCGTCTAGCGTCTCGAGAGATACGCAGTATTTT
>TRBJ1-2|NA|TRBD1|TRBV29-1
CSVEDPPSGGGYGYTF
TGCAGCGTTGAAGATCCCCCCTCAGGGGGAGGTTATGGCTACACCTTC
>TRBJ2-1|few|TRBD2|TRBV5-6
CASSFRGLADSYNEQFF
TGTGCCAGCAGCTTCCGAGGACTAGCGGACTCCTACAATGAGCAGTTCTTC
>TRBJ2-7|NA|TRBD2|TRBV28
CASSLGGRASYEQYF
TGTGCCAGCAGTTTAGGCGGGAGGGCCTCCTACGAGCAGTACTTC
>TRBJ2-7|few|NA|TRBV6-2/TRBV6-3
CASSSSLAAYEQYF
TGTGCCAGCAGTTCCTCGCTAGCCGCCTACGAGCAGTACTTC
>TRBJ1-1|NA|NA|TRBV7-6
CASSSDLDRQFSGNTEAFF
TGTGCCAGCAGCTCCGACTTGGACCGGCAATTTTCGGGAAACACTGAAGCTTTCTTT
>TRBJ1-1|NA|NA|TRBV18
CASSPQGGFNTEAFF
TGTGCCAGCTCACCACAGGGAGGTTTTAACACTGAAGCTTTCTTT
>TRBJ2-2|NA|TRBD1|TRBV12-3/TRBV12-4
CASSLYRGTGELFF
TGTGCCAGCAGTCTATACAGGGGAACCGGGGAGCTGTTTTTT
>TRBJ2-5|NA|TRBD2|TRBV5-1
CASSTGLAAYQETQYF
TGCGCCAGCAGCACGGGACTAGCGGCGTACCAAGAGACCCAGTACTTC
>TRBJ2-5|NA|TRBD2|TRBV7-9
CASSLYKPGLAGEETQYF
TGTGCCAGCAGCTTGTATAAACCGGGACTAGCGGGGGAGGAGACCCAGTACTTC
>TRBJ1-4|few|TRBD1|TRBV4-2
CASSQDLRQGGEKLFF
TGTGCCAGCAGCCAAGATTTAAGACAGGGTGGGGAAAAACTGTTTTTT
>TRBJ1-1|few|TRBD1|TRBV5-1
CASSPGILGEGAFEAFF
TGCGCCAGCAGCCCAGGCATCCTAGGCGAGGGGGCGTTCGAAGCTTTCTTT